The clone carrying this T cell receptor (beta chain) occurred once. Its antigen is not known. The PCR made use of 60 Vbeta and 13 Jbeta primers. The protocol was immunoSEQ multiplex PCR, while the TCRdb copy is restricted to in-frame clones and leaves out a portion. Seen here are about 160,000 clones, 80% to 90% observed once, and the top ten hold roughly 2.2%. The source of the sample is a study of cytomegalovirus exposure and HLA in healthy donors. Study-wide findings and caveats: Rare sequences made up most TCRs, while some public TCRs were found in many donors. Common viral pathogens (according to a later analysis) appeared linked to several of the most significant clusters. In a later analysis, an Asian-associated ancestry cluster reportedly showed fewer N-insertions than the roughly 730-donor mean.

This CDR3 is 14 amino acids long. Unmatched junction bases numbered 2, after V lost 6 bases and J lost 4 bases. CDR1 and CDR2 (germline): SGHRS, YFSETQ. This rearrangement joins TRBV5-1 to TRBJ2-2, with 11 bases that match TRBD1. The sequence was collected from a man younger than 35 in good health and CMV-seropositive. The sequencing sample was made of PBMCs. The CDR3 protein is CASKGTGGTGELFF. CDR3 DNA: TGCGCCAGCAAGGGGACAGGGGGCACCGGGGAGCTGTTTTTT.